Shown below are 26 T cell receptor beta chains from a single sample sequenced in a study of CD8+CD57+ T cells in acquired aplastic anemia. Both TCR beta VDJ combination and CDR3 sequence profiling were carried out. Genomic DNA was the template for this profiling. TCRdb itself ran the reads through MiXCR, one entry per CDR3 protein. The sample holds 200,000 to 250,000 distinct CDR3 sequences, approximately 60% seen once. The sequenced material came from sorted CD4+, CD8+, or CD8+CD57+ T cells (not recorded which) from PBMCs. Source of these receptors: a human donor in good health.

The CDR3 coding sequence is TGTGCCAGCAGCCAGTTTCTAGCGGGTCAGACCTACGAGCAGTACTTC. It codes for CASSQFLAGQTYEQYF. V and J are TRBV14 and TRBJ2-7; the match to TRBD2 covers 8 bases. Per the germline V gene, CDR1 is SGHDN and CDR2 is FVKESK. This CDR3 is built from 16 residues. V shed 3 bases and J 2 bases; nucleotides not matched to a gene: 9.

As for this clonotype: A much more abundant neighbour one base away suggests this may be a read error. This rearrangement joins TRBV7-2 to TRBJ1-5, with 8 nucleotides matching TRBD1. With 5 bases clipped from V and 0 bases from J, the junction kept 3 bases outside the gene matches. Looked up from germline, CDR1 is SGHTA and CDR2 is FQGNSA. The CDR3 totals 15 residues. CDR3 loop: CASSRQGYSNQPQHF. For the CDR3, the DNA is TGTGCCAGCAGCCGACAGGGGTATAGCAATCAGCCCCAGCATTTT.

This clonotype has at least ten counts. The chain is built from TRBV4-1 and TRBJ1-2; D unresolved. The CDR3 has 13 residues. Germline values: CDR1 MGHRA, CDR2 YSYEKL. V lost 3 bases and J 2 bases, leaving 7 bases between the germline ends. The CDR3, as DNA: TGCGCCAGCAGCCAGGTTGGCAACTATGGCTACACCTTC. This encodes CASSQVGNYGYTF.

The chain has TRBV20-1 and TRBJ2-3, with 10 bases fitting TRBD2. Germline V gene sequence: CDR1 DFQATT, CDR2 SNEGSKA (reference sequence). V shed 5 bases and J 3 bases; nucleotides not matched to a gene: 11. The CDR3 totals 16 residues. The CDR3 loop reads CSAGPIAGGRTDTQYF. The CDR3 DNA is TGCAGTGCTGGACCTATAGCGGGGGGTAGGACAGATACGCAGTATTTT.

V is TRBV29-1 and J is TRBJ2-5, with 7 bases fitting TRBD1. The CDR3 runs to 12 residues. Germline loops: CDR1 SQVTM, CDR2 ANQGSEA. The J segment lost 3 bases and the V segment lost 8 bases, leaving 6 bases of the junction unmatched. The CDR3 nucleotides read TGCAGCAACGGACAGGAAGAAGAGACCCAGTACTTC. This encodes CSNGQEEETQYF.

The V call is TRBV10-1, the J call TRBJ1-2; D perhaps matches TRBD1 (5 bases). Germline V CDR1 and CDR2: WNHNN, SYGVQD (reference sequence). This CDR3 has 13 amino acids. The V end was cut by 5 bases, the J end by 2 bases, with 9 bases between. CDR3 sequence: CASSTGTNYGYTF. DNA for the CDR3: TGCGCCAGCAGTACCGGGACGAACTATGGCTACACCTTC.

This chain joins TRBV2 and TRBJ2-1; perhaps TRBD1 as D (6 bases). There are 15 residues in the CDR3. V dropped 1 base and J dropped 10 bases, with 17 bases sitting between them. Germline-derived CDR1 and CDR2 are SNHLY and FYNNEI. The CDR3 reads CASSEDATGPTEQFF. The DNA of the CDR3 is TGTGCCAGCAGTGAAGACGCGACAGGCCCCACGGAGCAGTTCTTC.

The chain couples TRBV9 to TRBJ1-2; no definite D call. CDR1 is SGDLS and CDR2 is YYNGEE in the germline V gene. V was trimmed by 7 bases and J by 0 bases, leaving 7 bases between them. The CDR3 covers 12 residues. The CDR3 sequence is CASGQANYGYTF. The DNA of the CDR3 is TGTGCCAGCGGTCAAGCTAACTATGGCTACACCTTC.

This clonotype was detected a few times. This rearrangement joins TRBV7-9 to TRBJ1-2; D is unresolved. V lost 3 bases, J lost 0 bases, and 14 bases lay in between. This CDR3 is 16 amino acids long. Per the germline V gene, CDR1 is SEHNR and CDR2 is FQNEAQ (reference sequence). CDR3: CASSFRRQPANYGYTF. In DNA, the CDR3 is TGTGCCAGCAGCTTCAGGAGGCAGCCGGCTAACTATGGCTACACCTTC.

The genes are TRBV6-4 and TRBJ2-2; tentatively, D is TRBD1 or TRBD2 (5 bases each). Trimming stripped 3 bases from V and 3 bases from J, with 11 bases between. The CDR3 contains 15 residues. Germline assignment: CDR1 MRHNA and CDR2 SNTAGT. The CDR3 nucleotides are TGTGCCAGCAGTGAGCGAGGGGCCGACACCGGGGAGCTGTTTTTT. Translating it yields CASSERGADTGELFF.

This clonotype was recorded a few times. This rearrangement joins TRBV5-1 to TRBJ2-7, with a possible D match to TRBD1 (6 bases). The V end was cut by 5 bases, the J end by 0 bases, with 15 bases between. CDR1 is SGHRS, CDR2 YFSETQ, per germline. The CDR3 extends over 15 amino acids. The DNA of the CDR3 is TGCGCCAGCAGTCCCGAAGACAGGTACTCCTACGAGCAGTACTTC. This codes for CASSPEDRYSYEQYF.

This chain joins TRBV7-2 and TRBJ2-2; 12 nucleotides match TRBD2. The J segment lost 6 bases and the V segment lost 7 bases, leaving 9 bases of the junction unmatched. The length of the CDR3 is 16 residues. The germline V gene encodes CDR1 SGHTA and CDR2 FQGNSA. CDR3 protein: CASTEPLAGGPGELFF. The DNA for the CDR3 is TGTGCCAGCACCGAACCGCTAGCGGGGGGGCCCGGGGAGCTGTTTTTT.

This clonotype was seen a handful of times. The CDR3 protein is CASYFPDRGEYWSAKNIQYF. In DNA, the CDR3 is TGCGCCAGCTACTTTCCGGACAGGGGAGAATATTGGTCCGCCAAAAACATTCAGTACTTC. The rearrangement links TRBV5-1 to TRBJ2-4, with 9 positions matching TRBD1. CDR1 SGHRS and CDR2 YFSETQ come from the germline V gene. V lost 7 bases to trimming and J lost 1 base; unmatched junction nucleotides: 21. The CDR3 length is 20 residues. The variable domain in full, with the rest retrieved from reference TRBV5-1 and TRBJ2-4, is KAGVTQTPRYLIKTRGQQVTLSCSPISGHRSVSWYQQTPGQGLQFLFEYFSETQRNKGNFPGRFSGRQFSNSRSEMNVSTLELGDSALYLCASYFPDRGEYWSAKNIQYFGAGTRLSVL.

This clonotype was found many times. J is TRBJ2-3 and V is TRBV12-3 or TRBV12-4; unclear D gene. Trimming left V 5 bases short and J 2 bases short, with 14 bases between. The CDR3 extends over 15 amino acids. CDR3 region: CASSPGLRATDTQYF. CDR3 DNA sequence: TGTGCCAGCAGTCCGGGCCTCCGGGCCACAGATACGCAGTATTTT.

This clonotype occurred once. This chain connects TRBV10-3 to TRBJ1-1; unclear D gene. Germline CDR1 is ENHRY and CDR2 is SYGVKD. Trimming cost V 3 bases and J 8 bases, with 16 bases left between them. The CDR3 contains 14 residues. As DNA, the CDR3 is TGTGCCATCAGTGACACTAGACCCGAGGTAGAAGCTTTCTTT. This gives the protein CAISDTRPEVEAFF.

The chain recombines TRBV4-3 with TRBJ1-3, with D uncertain. Germline CDR1 LGHNA, CDR2 YSLEER. Trimming removed 0 bases at V and 4 bases at J, with 13 bases between. The CDR3 is 16 amino acids. CDR3 nucleotide sequence: TGCGCCAGCAGCCAAGATAGTTCCCGGACCGGAAACACCATATATTTT. Protein: CASSQDSSRTGNTIYF.

J is TRBJ2-5 and V is TRBV24-1; the D is unclear. The J call is uncertain, as TRBJ2-1 better fits the DNA end. Germline V CDR1 and CDR2: KGHDR, SFDVKD. The CDR3 length is 14 residues. In nucleotides, the CDR3 is TGTGCCACCAGTGAGATAGGACCTTACGGTGAGCAGTTCTTC. Its protein product is CATSEIGPYGEQFF.

This chain links TRBV19 with TRBJ1-1, with 7 bases fitting TRBD1. V lost 6 bases, J lost 4 bases, and 11 bases stayed unmatched. CDR3 length equals 15 residues. The germline CDR1 and CDR2 sequences are LNHDA and SQIVND (reference sequence). For the CDR3, the DNA is TGTGCCAGTAGAGTGAGGACAGGTTTGGGCACTGAAGCTTTCTTT. It yields the protein CASRVRTGLGTEAFF.

Ten or more counts support this clonotype. The genes are TRBV2 and TRBJ2-3; the D gene is possibly TRBD2 (6 bases). The CDR3 covers 15 residues. Deletions cut 6 bases from V and 3 bases from J, with 16 bases between. From germline, CDR1 is SNHLY and CDR2 FYNNEI. CDR3 amino acids: CASSDGTAGTDTQYF. CDR3 DNA: TGTGCCAGCAGCGACGGGACTGCAGGAACAGATACGCAGTATTTT.

The V gene is TRBV6-1, the J gene TRBJ1-6; 9 nucleotides match TRBD1. Per the germline V gene, CDR1 is MNHNS and CDR2 is SASEGT. CDR3 size: 16 residues. V trimming: 5 bases; J trimming: 6 bases; junction bases outside the gene matches: 8. Here the CDR3 reads CASSYPTDRGNSPLHF. Here the CDR3 DNA reads TGTGCCAGCAGTTACCCAACGGACAGGGGTAATTCACCCCTCCACTTT.

The chain joins TRBV19 to TRBJ1-4; D uncertain. Trimming cost V 2 bases and J 8 bases, with 12 bases left between them. CDR3 length: 14 residues. CDR1 is LNHDA, CDR2 SQIVND, per germline (reference sequence). CDR3 sequence: CASSISRQKEKLFF. The CDR3 nucleotides are TGTGCCAGTAGTATATCTAGGCAGAAGGAAAAACTGTTTTTT.

Ten or more counts support this clonotype. The rearrangement uses TRBV15 and TRBJ2-1; TRBD2 might be the D (6 bases). The CDR3 runs 15 residues. Germline V gene lookup returns CDR1 LNHNV and CDR2 YYDKDF (reference sequence). V was clipped by 1 base and J by 6 bases, with 13 bases between them. DNA for the CDR3: TGTGCCACCAGCAGAGTAGCGGTTCAGACCAATGAGCAGTTCTTC. Amino acid sequence: CATSRVAVQTNEQFF.

Turning to this clonotype: At one end, the junction sequence differs from germline, possibly due to a read error. V and J are TRBV7-7 and TRBJ2-5; either TRBD1 or TRBD2 may supply D (5 bases each). CDR3 size: 16 residues. Germline CDR1 reads SSHAT; CDR2 reads FNYEAQ (reference sequence). The CDR3 bases are TGTGCTAGCAGCTTGAGTATGGGGGTCATACAAGAGACCCAGTACTTC. Amino acids: CASSLSMGVIQETQYF.

The rearrangement links TRBV7-4 to TRBJ2-1; 8 nucleotides line up with TRBD2. Germline V CDR1 and CDR2: SGHVT, SQSDAQ. V lost 2 bases, J lost 8 bases, and 11 bases stayed unmatched. This CDR3 is built from 16 residues. CDR3 bases: TGTGCCAGCAGCTTACCCGGGGGGGGCCCCGTGGATGAGCAGTTCTTC. Translation gives CASSLPGGGPVDEQFF.

There are a few counts of this clonotype. V is TRBV10-3 and J is TRBJ1-4; the D gene is possibly TRBD1 (5 bases). Germline V lookup: CDR1 ENHRY, CDR2 SYGVKD. The CDR3 is 14 amino acids. V dropped 5 bases and J dropped 5 bases, with 12 bases sitting between them. This CDR3 reads CAISYGTDNEKLFF. CDR3 nucleotide sequence: TGTGCCATCAGTTACGGGACGGACAATGAAAAACTGTTTTTT.

The CDR3, as DNA: TGTGCCAGCAGCCAAGAAGGTGCGACTAGCGGGGGCAATGAGCAGTTCTTC. It codes for CASSQEGATSGGNEQFF. The rearrangement joins TRBV14 to TRBJ2-1, with TRBD2 matching over 12 bases. The junction had 6 bases not matched to a gene; V was cut back by 0 bases and J by 6 bases. The length of the CDR3 is 17 residues. Germline CDR1 and CDR2: SGHDN and FVKESK.